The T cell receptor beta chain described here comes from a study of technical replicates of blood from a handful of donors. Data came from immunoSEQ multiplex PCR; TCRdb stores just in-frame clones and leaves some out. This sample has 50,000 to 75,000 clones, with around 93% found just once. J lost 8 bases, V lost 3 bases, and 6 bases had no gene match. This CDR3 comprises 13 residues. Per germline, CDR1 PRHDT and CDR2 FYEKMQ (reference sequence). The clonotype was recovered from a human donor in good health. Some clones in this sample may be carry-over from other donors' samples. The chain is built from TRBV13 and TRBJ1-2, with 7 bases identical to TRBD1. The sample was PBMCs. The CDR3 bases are TGTGCCAGCAGCTTTGTAGGGGGCGAAGGCTACACCTTC. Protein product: CASSFVGGEGYTF.